The table lists the clone carrying this T cell receptor (beta chain) with many counts. The sample belongs to a study of neurological immune-mediated disorders. Stated time point: longitudinal time-point 3. Healthy controls consisted of blood bank volunteers in Maryland, USA. A total of 2 million PBMCs stored at -80 degrees C provided the unsorted libraries. 5'RACE employing 10-nucleotide random UMIs yielded the cDNA. A single record per CDR3 protein comes from TCRdb applying MiXCR to the 5' RACE reads. The table lists about 45,000 distinct CDR3 sequences, roughly 12% of them singletons. This receptor was taken from a man aged 30 to 45 in good health. The sequencing sample was made of PBMCs.

The CDR3 DNA is TGTGCCAGCAGCTTAGAAGTGAGGACAGGACAGCCCCAGCATTTT. Its translation is CASSLEVRTGQPQHF. The chain combines TRBV7-2 with TRBJ1-5; 7 bases are a match to TRBD1. From germline, CDR1 is SGHTA and CDR2 FQGNSA. J gave up 7 bases and V 1 base, and 7 bases lay outside the gene matches. The CDR3 is 15 residues long.